This T cell receptor beta chain was retrieved from a study of T cells in tuberculosis. Thawed, overnight-rested PBMC were stained with GMM-loaded CD1B tetramer, viability dye and anti-CD3, then sorted. The CD1B tetramers carried C32 glucose monomycolate purified from Rhodococcus equi. CD14-expressing monocytes were removed from PBMC before cryopreservation and sorting. Germline values: CDR1 MNHNY, CDR2 SVGAGI (reference sequence). Trimming took off 6 bases at V and 1 base at J, with 16 bases between the two ends. The CDR3 extends over 16 amino acids. Chain pairing is unknown; alpha and beta were sequenced separately. The table came from immunoSEQ multiplex PCR; TCRdb's copy has only in-frame clones and leaves some out. Found here are about 59,000 clones, roughly 79% of them singletons; the top ten hold roughly 12%.

What was sequenced was CD1b-GMM tetramer-negative cells sorted from PBMCs. The sequence was collected from an adult woman with latent tuberculosis. The J gene is TRBJ1-3, the V gene TRBV6-6; the D gene is possibly TRBD1 (6 bases). DNA of the CDR3: TGTGCCAGCAGGGATCAGGGGTTTCCATCTGGAAACACCATATATTTT. The encoded protein is CASRDQGFPSGNTIYF.